This TCR beta chain was recorded in a study of blood T cell repertoires in COVID-19. This CDR3 is built from 11 residues. Germline CDR1 and CDR2: DFQATT and SNEGSKA (reference sequence). V lost 3 bases and J lost 7, with 9 bases in between. Assay: immunoSEQ multiplex PCR; the TCRdb copy retains only in-frame clones and omits some. Among approximately 35,000 clones listed, more than 65% were seen once. The receptor comes from a human donor in a cohort sampled during active COVID-19. This chain joins TRBV20-1 and TRBJ1-1; D unclear. The sequencing sample was made of peripheral blood. The CDR3 region is CSASNSGEAFF. CDR3 sequence (DNA): TGCAGTGCTAGTAATTCAGGTGAAGCTTTCTTT.